The rows below give T cell receptor beta chains drawn from one sample of a study of T-cell memory formation after mild COVID-19. Via MiXCR, TCRdb re-called the 5' RACE reads, giving one row per CDR3 protein. Found here are 400,000 or so distinct CDR3 sequences, under 25% of them singletons; the top ten hold around an eighth. Sequenced sample: PBMCs or a T cell subset sorted from them (not recorded which). Receptors were obtained from an adult woman who had mild COVID-19 (a few samples of this study predate the infection). Cell type and time point are not known. CDR3s include the opening cysteine and the closing phenylalanine or tryptophan. D genes are given only for firm matches. Part of the rows lack a size; the others show once, few, many or a class for expanded clones.

len,v_gene,d_gene,abundance,j_gene,CDR3nt,CDR3aa
14,TRBV23-1,NA,NA,TRBJ2-7,TGCGCCGGCCGAACTCCACAGGTCCTGATCGAGCAGTACTTC,CAGRTPQVLIEQYF
17,TRBV4-3,NA,NA,TRBJ2-3,TGCGCCAGCAGCCAAGATGGGGGAAAGGTCAATTCAGATACGCAGTATTTT,CASSQDGGKVNSDTQYF
15,TRBV4-2,NA,many,TRBJ2-3,TGTGCCAGCAGCACGAAGACGGGGGAGGCAGATACGCAGTATTTT,CASSTKTGEADTQYF
15,TRBV27,NA,NA,TRBJ1-5,TGTGCCAGCAGTACGACATTTACCCTCAATCAGCCCCAGCATTTT,CASSTTFTLNQPQHF
13,TRBV12-3/TRBV12-4,TRBD1,few,TRBJ2-7,TGTGCCAGCAGTTCCAGGGGGCCCAACGAGCAGTACTTC,CASSSRGPNEQYF
13,TRBV10-3,NA,few,TRBJ1-5,TGTGCCATCACGCCAGGGCTCAATCAGCCCCAGCATTTT,CAITPGLNQPQHF
13,TRBV4-1,NA,NA,TRBJ1-1,TGCGCCAGCAGCCAAGTCCCACCGGCTGAAGCTTTCTTT,CASSQVPPAEAFF
15,TRBV4-1,TRBD1,NA,TRBJ1-4,TGCGCCAGCACTAGACAGGGAGAGATGTACGAAAAACTGTTTTTT,CASTRQGEMYEKLFF
15,TRBV5-1,NA,few,TRBJ2-7,TGCGCCAGCAGCTTGGAGTGGCCCGGGCTGGACGAGCAGTACTTC,CASSLEWPGLDEQYF
15,TRBV5-1,TRBD1,NA,TRBJ1-1,TGCGCCAGCAGCTTAACAGGGGGCACGAACACTGAAGCTTTCTTT,CASSLTGGTNTEAFF
15,TRBV7-2,NA,few,TRBJ1-4,TGTGCCAGCAGCACAGGCATTCCGAAGAAAGAAAAACTGTTTTTT,CASSTGIPKKEKLFF
14,TRBV7-2,TRBD2,NA,TRBJ2-3,TGTGCCAGCAGCTTAGGACCGTCGGGAGGTACGCAGTATTTT,CASSLGPSGGTQYF
14,TRBV19,NA,few,TRBJ1-2,TGTGCCAGTAGTAATCGACCATTTTCGTATGGCTACACCTTC,CASSNRPFSYGYTF
15,TRBV6-5,NA,few,TRBJ1-1,TGTGCCAGCAGTTACTCCGACATAATGAACACTGAAGCTTTCTTT,CASSYSDIMNTEAFF
14,TRBV7-9,TRBD1,NA,TRBJ2-7,TGTGCCAGCACCAGTCGGGACAGGGTTCATGAGCAGTACTTC,CASTSRDRVHEQYF
14,TRBV20-1,TRBD1,NA,TRBJ2-7,TGCAGTGCTAGAGATCGGGACAGCGCCTACGAGCAGTACTTC,CSARDRDSAYEQYF
13,TRBV6-2/TRBV6-3,NA,NA,TRBJ2-3,TGTGCCAGCAGAATAGATAGCACAGATACGCAGTATTTT,CASRIDSTDTQYF
14,TRBV20-1,TRBD2,NA,TRBJ2-3,TGCAGTGCCCTACTAGCGGGGGGCAGTAATACGCAGTATTTT,CSALLAGGSNTQYF
14,TRBV12-3/TRBV12-4,NA,NA,TRBJ2-7,TGTGCCAGCAGTTTGATCGGGAAGGGGAACGAGCAGTACTTC,CASSLIGKGNEQYF
13,TRBV24-1,NA,NA,TRBJ1-2,TGTGCCACCAGTGATTCTGTGGACTATGGCTACACCTTC,CATSDSVDYGYTF
11,TRBV20-1,NA,few,TRBJ2-1,TGCAGGCCGCTGGGCCTCGATGAGCAGTTCTTC,CRPLGLDEQFF
15,TRBV5-1,NA,few,TRBJ2-1,TGCGCCAGCAGCTCCTCGGGACCAAGAGGAGATGAGCAGTTCTTC,CASSSSGPRGDEQFF
17,TRBV11-2,NA,NA,TRBJ2-1,TGTGCCAGCAGCCGACCGGGGACGAGAGGCCCCTACAATGAGCAGTTCTTC,CASSRPGTRGPYNEQFF
11,TRBV6-1,TRBD2,few,TRBJ2-7,TGTGCCAGCAGGGGAGGGGACGAGCAGTACTTC,CASRGGDEQYF
12,TRBV18,NA,NA,TRBJ1-5,TGTGGGACAGATTTGAGCAATCAGCCCCAGCATTTT,CGTDLSNQPQHF
13,TRBV30,NA,few,TRBJ1-2,TGTGCCTGGAGTGACGGACAGATCTATGGCTACACCTTC,CAWSDGQIYGYTF
15,TRBV5-6,NA,few,TRBJ2-7,TGTGCCAGCAGCTTGCTCTCGGGGGGCTACTACGAGCAGTACTTC,CASSLLSGGYYEQYF
10,TRBV30,NA,NA,TRBJ1-2,TGTTCCGCAGGGCAGGGGATCAACACCTTC,CSAGQGINTF
15,TRBV7-2,NA,once,TRBJ1-1,TGTGCCAGCAGTCGCGCCAGGGTCTCCGGCACTGAAGCTTTCTTT,CASSRARVSGTEAFF
11,TRBV24-1,NA,few,TRBJ2-1,TGTGCCGCTTCGGAGGGCTATGAGCAGTTCTTC,CAASEGYEQFF
15,TRBV29-1,NA,few,TRBJ2-7,TGCAGCGTTGAAGATAGTGACGGCAGTTCTGGCGAGCAGTACTTC,CSVEDSDGSSGEQYF
16,TRBV29-1,TRBD1,few,TRBJ2-1,TGCAGCGTTGAATTCTCCGGGACAGGGAAGATCGACGAGCAGTTCTTC,CSVEFSGTGKIDEQFF
13,TRBV12-3/TRBV12-4,TRBD2,few,TRBJ2-1,TGTGCCAGCAGTCGGGGACTAGCCGATGAGCAGTTCTTC,CASSRGLADEQFF
16,TRBV24-1,NA,NA,TRBJ2-2,TGTGCCACCAGTGTCCGGCGGGTCGCGAACACCGGGGAGCTGTTTTTT,CATSVRRVANTGELFF
15,TRBV27,NA,few,TRBJ1-1,TGTGCCAGCAGTTTTGGTAGGATGGGGGACACTGAAGCTTTCTTT,CASSFGRMGDTEAFF
16,TRBV6-6,NA,few,TRBJ1-1,TGTGCCAGCAGTTACTCTGTAGGACCCAGCGGCACTGAAGCTTTCTTT,CASSYSVGPSGTEAFF
16,TRBV4-3,NA,few,TRBJ2-1,TGCGCCAGCAGCCAAGCACTAGTCCCATCCTACAATGAGCAGTTCTTC,CASSQALVPSYNEQFF
14,TRBV12-3/TRBV12-4,NA,NA,TRBJ1-1,TGTGCCAGCAGCTCACAGGGTTTGGGGGCTGAAGCTTTCTTT,CASSSQGLGAEAFF
14,TRBV12-3/TRBV12-4,NA,NA,TRBJ1-2,TGTGCCAGCAGACCCACCCAGGGAGCCAGGGGCCTCACCTTC,CASRPTQGARGLTF
12,TRBV19,NA,NA,TRBJ2-1,TGTGCCAGTAGTATAGGGTATGGTGAGCAGTTCTTC,CASSIGYGEQFF
15,TRBV11-2,TRBD2,NA,TRBJ2-2,TGTGCCAGCAGCTTAGTCCTAGCGGTCCCCGGGGAGCTGTTTTTT,CASSLVLAVPGELFF
16,TRBV24-1,NA,few,TRBJ2-1,TGTGCCACCAGTGGAGGAGGGCAGTCGAATTACAATGAGCAGTTCTTC,CATSGGGQSNYNEQFF
12,TRBV27,NA,NA,TRBJ1-2,TGTGCCACCCGTGACCCTGGCTATGGCTACACCTTC,CATRDPGYGYTF
14,TRBV6-6,NA,NA,TRBJ2-7,TGTGCCAGCAGCCCCGGGGGAAGCGGCGACGAGCAGTACTTC,CASSPGGSGDEQYF
15,TRBV10-3,TRBD1,many,TRBJ2-7,TGTGCCATCAGTGGGGGCTCGGGACAGAACTACGAGCAGTACTTC,CAISGGSGQNYEQYF
14,TRBV12-3/TRBV12-4,NA,NA,TRBJ1-1,TGTGCCAGCACGGCGCCGGGGGGTAGGACTGAAGCTTTCTTT,CASTAPGGRTEAFF
10,TRBV2,NA,few,TRBJ1-2,TGTGCCAGCAGGGTGGATGGCTACACCTTC,CASRVDGYTF
18,TRBV14,TRBD2,NA,TRBJ2-5,TGTGCCAGCAGCCAAGAGGCGGGACTAGCGGGAGGAAGAGAGACCCAGTACTTC,CASSQEAGLAGGRETQYF
11,TRBV20-1,NA,NA,TRBJ2-3,TGCAGCGCCCTAGCAACAGATACGCAGTATTTT,CSALATDTQYF
14,TRBV6-6,TRBD2,few,TRBJ2-5,TGTGCCAGCAGTTACTTCGGGGGGCAAGAGACCCAGTACTTC,CASSYFGGQETQYF
14,TRBV12-3/TRBV12-4,NA,NA,TRBJ2-1,TGTGCCAGCAGTTTGTGGGATGGGTACAATGAGCAGTTCTTC,CASSLWDGYNEQFF
14,TRBV6-5,NA,NA,TRBJ2-5,TGTGCCAGCAGTTACCAGGGAGGTTCAGAGACCCAGTACTTC,CASSYQGGSETQYF
11,TRBV28,NA,NA,TRBJ2-7,TGTGCCAGCAGTGCTCCCCGAGAGCAGTACTTC,CASSAPREQYF
15,TRBV5-1,NA,few,TRBJ1-2,TGCGCCAGCAGCCAACCGGGAGGCGCAGGCTATGGCTACACCTTC,CASSQPGGAGYGYTF
16,TRBV24-1,NA,few,TRBJ1-1,TGTGCCACCAGTGGTAGAGGAGGGCGGGGGAGGACTGAAGCTTTCTTT,CATSGRGGRGRTEAFF
13,TRBV6-5,NA,few,TRBJ1-4,TGTGCCAGCAGTTACCTGACAAATGAAAAACTGTTTTTT,CASSYLTNEKLFF
14,TRBV5-6,TRBD1,few,TRBJ2-2,TGTGCCAGCAGTACAGGGGGCTGGGCCGGGGAGCTGTTTTTT,CASSTGGWAGELFF
13,TRBV6-1,TRBD1,NA,TRBJ2-7,TGTGCCAGCAGTAGGACAGGGGTGTACGAGCAGTACTTC,CASSRTGVYEQYF
13,TRBV21-1,NA,NA,TRBJ2-1,TGTGCCAGCAGCAAAGTCCGGGGGAATGAGCAGTTCTTC,CASSKVRGNEQFF
14,TRBV6-2/TRBV6-3,NA,few,TRBJ2-2,TGTGCCAGCAGTTACGAGGGTGTCTCCGGGGAGCTGTTTTTT,CASSYEGVSGELFF